These 26 T cell receptor beta chains share one sample of origin, sequenced in a study of blood T cell repertoires in COVID-19. TCRdb's copy holds only in-frame clones and misses some; the assay was immunoSEQ multiplex PCR. The table records more than 55,000 clones, roughly 85% of them present only once. The source material was peripheral blood. These TCRs come from a human donor in a cohort sampled during active COVID-19.

This clone was picked up one time. This sequence joins TRBV18 and TRBJ1-3; D is perhaps TRBD1 (6 bases). The CDR3 is 15 amino acids. V was clipped by 5 bases and J by 0 bases, with 11 bases between them. Germline V gene sequence: CDR1 KGHSH, CDR2 LQKENI. CDR3 sequence (DNA): TGTGCCAGCTCAAACGGACAGTCCTCTGGAAACACCATATATTTT. Its protein product is CASSNGQSSGNTIYF.

This clone has just one count. The rearrangement joins TRBV6-5 to TRBJ2-7, with D perhaps TRBD2 (5 bases). The germline V gene has CDR1 MNHEY and CDR2 SVGAGI. V was pared by 4 bases and J by 6 bases, with 16 bases between. The CDR3 runs to 14 residues. CDR3 DNA sequence: TGTGCCAGCAGTTCCCGGACGGGATCTCGCGAGCAGTACTTC. Amino acid sequence: CASSSRTGSREQYF.

DNA for the CDR3: TGTGCCAGCAGCTCTTCCCCCTCCGTCGGGGGGGCTTTCTTT. As protein: CASSSSPSVGGAFF. The chain combines TRBV7-2 with TRBJ1-1; a weak D match, TRBD1 (5 bases). The CDR3 loop spans 14 amino acids. Looked up from germline, CDR1 is SGHTA and CDR2 is FQGNSA. Deletions cut 4 bases from V and 11 bases from J, with 20 bases between. Complete variable domain (other parts from reference TRBV7-2 and TRBJ1-1): GAGVSQSPSNKVTEKGKDVELRCDPISGHTALYWYRQSLGQGLEFLIYFQGNSAPDKSGLPSDRFSAERTGGSVSTLTIQRTQQEDSAVYLCASSSSPSVGGAFFGQGTRLTVV.

The chain recombines TRBV6-5 with TRBJ2-1; 9 nucleotides match TRBD2. The CDR3 is 14 amino acids. Germline trimming cut 8 bases from V and 3 bases from J; bases unmatched to any gene: 5. CDR1 is MNHEY, CDR2 SVGAGI, per germline. The CDR3 bases are TGTGCCAGCCGTAGCGGGAGCGGCTACAATGAGCAGTTCTTC. It specifies CASRSGSGYNEQFF.

This rearrangement joins TRBV7-9 to TRBJ2-1, with 8 bases identical to TRBD2. The CDR3 length is 16 residues. The germline V gene encodes CDR1 SEHNR and CDR2 FQNEAQ (reference sequence). Losses at the gene ends were 7 bases for V and 8 bases for J; bases not matched to a gene: 16. The CDR3 loop reads CASTGGISGSFYEQFF. The CDR3 nucleotides read TGTGCCAGCACGGGGGGTATCAGCGGGAGTTTCTATGAGCAGTTCTTC.

The genes are TRBV11-1 and TRBJ1-1, with 7 positions matching TRBD1. The CDR3 extends over 13 amino acids. The J segment lost 8 bases and the V segment lost 0 bases, leaving 3 bases of the junction unmatched. Germline assignment: CDR1 SGHAT and CDR2 FQDESV (reference sequence). CDR3: CASSLAGTVEAFF. CDR3 nucleotides: TGTGCCAGCAGCTTAGCAGGGACAGTGGAAGCTTTCTTT.

J is TRBJ2-3 and V is TRBV30; tentatively, D is TRBD2 (6 bases). The V end lost 3 bases, the J end lost 8 bases, and 15 bases lay between the germline ends. CDR1 is GTSNPN and CDR2 is SVGIG in the germline V gene (reference sequence). This CDR3 comprises 13 residues. CDR3: CAWSGPFGGTQYF. In nucleotides, the CDR3 is TGTGCCTGGAGCGGGCCCTTCGGGGGTACGCAGTATTTT.

This chain connects TRBV3-1 (or the pseudogene TRBV3-2) to TRBJ2-1; TRBD2 is a possible D gene (6 bases). CDR1 and CDR2 from the germline V gene are LGHDT and YNNKEL (reference sequence). The CDR3 is made up of 16 amino acids. The ends were cut back, 3 bases at V and 7 bases at J, with 19 bases in the middle. The CDR3 here is CASSQVTRGGPNEQFF. In DNA form, the CDR3 reads TGTGCCAGCAGCCAGGTGACAAGGGGAGGCCCTAATGAGCAGTTCTTC.

The chain links TRBV9 to TRBJ2-5; no clear D gene. V was trimmed by 0 bases and J by 3 bases, leaving 6 bases between them. CDR3 size: 13 residues. Germline V lookup: CDR1 SGDLS, CDR2 YYNGEE. The CDR3 sequence is CASSVGPEETQYF. The DNA of the CDR3 is TGTGCCAGCAGCGTAGGGCCAGAAGAGACCCAGTACTTC.

This sequence joins TRBV7-2 and TRBJ1-5; possible D gene TRBD1, 5 bases. The CDR3 spans 13 residues. V gave up 1 base and J gave up 7 bases, with 8 bases separating them. Germline values: CDR1 SGHTA, CDR2 FQGNSA. Written as DNA, the CDR3 is TGTGCCAGCAGCTTAGGTGGGGGGCAGCCCCAGCATTTT. Translated: CASSLGGGQPQHF.

The chain has TRBV19 and TRBJ2-1, with TRBD2 matching 7 bases. Germline-derived CDR1 and CDR2 are LNHDA and SQIVND (reference sequence). With 1 base clipped from V and 9 bases from J, the junction kept 0 bases outside the gene matches. This CDR3 is 12 amino acids long. This CDR3 reads CASSIGTSEQFF. DNA of the CDR3: TGTGCCAGTAGTATAGGGACTAGTGAGCAGTTCTTC.

The chain couples TRBV2 to TRBJ1-5, with 7 bases fitting TRBD1. Losses at the gene ends were 8 bases for V and 6 bases for J; bases not matched to a gene: 7. The CDR3 covers 13 residues. The germline V gene has CDR1 SNHLY and CDR2 FYNNEI. The CDR3 bases are TGTGCCAGCTCACCTGACAGGGTTCAGCCCCAGCATTTT. It translates to CASSPDRVQPQHF.

This rearrangement joins TRBV4-1 to TRBJ2-5, with TRBD1 as a possible D gene (5 bases). The CDR3 is made up of 16 amino acids. The germline V gene has CDR1 MGHRA and CDR2 YSYEKL. V lost 4 bases and J 0 bases, leaving 15 bases between the germline ends. DNA of the CDR3: TGCGCCAGCAGCCGGACACAACAGGTGAACCAAGAGACCCAGTACTTC. Translated: CASSRTQQVNQETQYF.

The rearrangement links TRBV5-1 to TRBJ2-2; 10 bases match TRBD2. The V and J ends lost 4 bases and 2 bases, in that order; junction bases with no gene match: 5. Germline values: CDR1 SGHRS, CDR2 YFSETQ. The length of the CDR3 is 16 residues. The CDR3 coding sequence is TGCGCCAGCAGCCCCTCACTAGCGGGAAACACCGGGGAGCTGTTTTTT. Amino acid sequence: CASSPSLAGNTGELFF.

This chain uses TRBV9 with TRBJ2-3; D is uncertain. V shed 0 bases and J shed 4 bases, with 6 bases lying between them. The CDR3 contains 13 residues. The V gene's germline CDR1 is SGDLS and CDR2 YYNGEE. CDR3 sequence (DNA): TGTGCCAGCAGCGTAGGCCGGGCAGATACGCAGTATTTT. This encodes CASSVGRADTQYF.

The chain couples TRBV6-5 to TRBJ1-1; TRBD1 agrees at 9 bases. Trimming at V came to 7 bases and at J to 5 bases, leaving 2 bases not matched to a gene. Germline CDR1 reads MNHEY; CDR2 reads SVGAGI. The CDR3 consists of 12 residues. CDR3: CASKQGATEAFF. DNA of the CDR3: TGTGCCAGCAAACAGGGGGCGACTGAAGCTTTCTTT.

The V call is TRBV6-5, the J call TRBJ1-1; 9 bases map to TRBD1. V shed 2 bases, J shed 3 bases, and the junction held 1 base outside the gene matches. The CDR3 runs to 14 residues. Germline V gives CDR1 MNHEY, CDR2 SVGAGI. The CDR3 is CASSYGTGYTEAFF. CDR3 bases: TGTGCCAGCAGTTACGGGACAGGGTACACTGAAGCTTTCTTT.

V and J are TRBV20-1 and TRBJ1-1; the match to TRBD1 covers 9 bases. Germline V gene lookup returns CDR1 DFQATT and CDR2 SNEGSKA (reference sequence). The CDR3 is 11 amino acids. The ends lost 7 bases at V and 4 bases at J; junction bases unmatched: 1. CDR3 nucleotide sequence: TGCAGTGGGACAGGGGTCACTGAAGCTTTCTTT. This sequence encodes CSGTGVTEAFF.

V gene TRBV5-1 combines with J gene TRBJ1-2; the D gene is possibly TRBD1 (5 bases). V gave up 4 bases and J gave up 0 bases, with 10 bases separating them. CDR3 size: 14 residues. Germline V gene lookup returns CDR1 SGHRS and CDR2 YFSETQ. The CDR3 DNA is TGCGCCAGCAGCCGGCAGGGAACTAACTATGGCTACACCTTC. It encodes CASSRQGTNYGYTF.

This chain links TRBV11-2 with TRBJ1-4; D call uncertain. The CDR3 runs 18 residues. V was trimmed by 7 bases and J by 0 bases, leaving 21 bases between them. Germline loops: CDR1 SGHAT, CDR2 FQNNGV. The CDR3 coding sequence is TGTGCCAGCACCAACCCCCACACGGATCGGGCAACTAATGAAAAACTGTTTTTT. Residues: CASTNPHTDRATNEKLFF. The whole variable domain, filled in from reference TRBV11-2 and TRBJ1-4, reads EAGVAQSPRYKIIEKRQSVAFWCNPISGHATLYWYQQILGQGPKLLIQFQNNGVVDDSQLPKDRFSAERLKGVDSTLKIQPAKLEDSAVYLCASTNPHTDRATNEKLFFGSGTQLSVL.

V gene TRBV3-1 (or the pseudogene TRBV3-2) combines with J gene TRBJ1-5, with D tentatively TRBD1 (5 bases). Per germline, CDR1 LGHDT and CDR2 YNNKEL (reference sequence). V gave up 5 bases and J gave up 4 bases, with 9 bases separating them. The CDR3 totals 13 residues. The CDR3 spells CASSKTVNQPQHF. The CDR3 DNA follows: TGTGCCAGCAGCAAGACAGTAAATCAGCCCCAGCATTTT.

The CDR3 nucleotides read TGCGCCAGCAGCGAGGAGCGGTCGTACGAGCAGTACTTC. Encoded protein: CASSEERSYEQYF. The chain links TRBV5-1 to TRBJ2-7, with D possibly matching TRBD2 (5 bases). Germline lookup yields CDR1 SGHRS and CDR2 YFSETQ. V lost 4 bases, J lost 4 bases, and 12 bases lay in between. The CDR3 extends over 13 amino acids.

This chain joins TRBV7-2 and TRBJ2-7, with a weak D call TRBD1 (6 bases). The CDR3 is 13 residues long. Per the germline V gene, CDR1 is SGHTA and CDR2 is FQGNSA. The V end lost 3 bases, the J end lost 4 bases, and 10 bases lay between the germline ends. The CDR3 coding sequence is TGTGCCAGCAGCTTTACGGACAGATACGAGCAGTACTTC. Encoded protein: CASSFTDRYEQYF.

The V gene is TRBV27, the J gene TRBJ2-1, with D possibly being TRBD2 (6 bases). This CDR3 region has 15 residues. Germline CDR1 and CDR2: MNHEY and SMNVEV (reference sequence). Trimming cost V 2 bases and J 4 bases, with 12 bases left between them. Written as DNA, the CDR3 is TGTGCCAGCAGTTTAGACGGGACTGGATACAATGAGCAGTTCTTC. This codes for CASSLDGTGYNEQFF.

The chain recombines TRBV11-3 with TRBJ2-1, with TRBD2 identical over 9 bases. This CDR3 is built from 14 residues. Germline V gives CDR1 SGHNT, CDR2 YENEEA. V was clipped by 1 base and J by 8 bases; unmatched bases: 3. In DNA, the CDR3 is TGTGCCAGCAGCTTAGGGACTAGCGTAGATGAGCAGTTCTTC. It yields the protein CASSLGTSVDEQFF.

The chain is built from TRBV3-1 (or the pseudogene TRBV3-2) and TRBJ1-2, with D perhaps TRBD1 (6 bases). The germline CDR1 and CDR2 sequences are LGHDT and YNNKEL (reference sequence). Trimming cost V 3 bases and J 13 bases, with 15 bases left between them. This CDR3 region has 12 residues. The CDR3 DNA sequence: TGTGCCAGCAGCCAGGGCAGGGGAGCCGGCACCTTC. Residues: CASSQGRGAGTF.